These 18 T cell receptor beta chains were all obtained from the same sample, sequenced in a study of T cell changes during pregnancy in multiple sclerosis. Sequenced by immunoSEQ multiplex PCR; TCRdb stores in-frame clones only, minus some. The sample comprises tens of thousands of clones, 92% of which are singletons, and roughly 0.2% rests with the top ten. The source was CD4+ T cells from peripheral blood mononuclear cells, collected in the second trimester of pregnancy. These receptors all come from a female donor with multiple sclerosis, enrolled in a pregnancy study.

V and J are TRBV7-3 and TRBJ2-6; TRBD1 matches at 9 bases. V was pared by 5 bases and J by 1 base, with 6 bases of the junction left unmatched. CDR1 and CDR2 from the germline V gene are SGHTA and FQGTGA. This CDR3 has 17 residues. The CDR3 region is CASSAPGQGSGANVLTF. Written as DNA, the CDR3 is TGTGCCAGCAGCGCCCCGGGACAGGGTTCTGGGGCCAACGTCCTGACTTTC.

The V gene is TRBV10-1, the J gene TRBJ1-1; 7 bases are a match to TRBD1. CDR3 length: 11 residues. CDR1 and CDR2 from the germline V gene are WNHNN and SYGVQD (reference sequence). J gave up 7 bases and V 8 bases, and 4 bases lay outside the gene matches. In DNA, the CDR3 is TGCGCCAGCCAAGGGGGCGGTGAAGCTTTCTTT. Its protein is CASQGGGEAFF.

The V gene is TRBV7-2, the J gene TRBJ1-1; D call uncertain. The V gene's germline CDR1 is SGHTA and CDR2 FQGNSA. This CDR3 region has 14 residues. The V end lost 4 bases, the J end lost 0 bases, and 9 bases lay between the germline ends. CDR3 in amino acids: CASSSEALNTEAFF. The CDR3 nucleotides read TGTGCCAGCAGCTCCGAGGCATTGAACACTGAAGCTTTCTTT.

The V gene is TRBV5-4, the J gene TRBJ2-6; the match to TRBD1 covers 10 bases. The CDR3 runs 17 residues. Germline assignment: CDR1 SGHNT and CDR2 YYREEE (reference sequence). The V gene end was trimmed by 2 bases and the J gene end by 1 base; junction bases not matched to a gene: 3. Written as DNA, the CDR3 is TGTGCCAGCAGCTTCCGACAGGGGGCTTCTGGGGCCAACGTCCTGACTTTC. Protein sequence: CASSFRQGASGANVLTF.

The chain links TRBV5-1 to TRBJ2-2, with a possible D match to TRBD1 (5 bases). CDR3 length equals 16 residues. Germline V gives CDR1 SGHRS, CDR2 YFSETQ. V lost 0 bases, J lost 0 bases, and 9 bases lay in between. Here the CDR3 DNA reads TGCGCCAGCAGCTTGGTGACAGATTCGAACACCGGGGAGCTGTTTTTT. It translates to CASSLVTDSNTGELFF.

The genes are TRBV5-1 and TRBJ1-4, with 7 nucleotides matching TRBD1. CDR1 is SGHRS, CDR2 YFSETQ, per germline. V was clipped by 4 bases and J by 2 bases; unmatched bases: 5. This CDR3 contains 15 residues. The CDR3 coding sequence is TGCGCCAGCAGCCGGCAGACAGGGACTAATGAAAAACTGTTTTTT. It translates to CASSRQTGTNEKLFF.

This chain uses TRBV5-1 with TRBJ2-5; 7 bases agree with TRBD1. Germline assignment: CDR1 SGHRS and CDR2 YFSETQ. V shed 5 bases and J 7 bases; nucleotides not matched to a gene: 14. This CDR3 spans 15 amino acids. The CDR3: CASSAQWTSGGTQYF. CDR3 bases: TGCGCCAGCAGTGCCCAGTGGACCTCAGGGGGGACCCAGTACTTC.

In nucleotides, the CDR3 is TGTGCCAGCAGCAGTCAGGGGTTAGGCTATGGCTACACCTTC. Translating gives CASSSQGLGYGYTF. The J gene is TRBJ1-2, the V gene TRBV5-4; D might be TRBD1 (6 bases). V was cut by 4 bases and J by 4 bases, with 14 bases left in between. This CDR3 spans 14 amino acids. CDR1 is SGHNT, CDR2 YYREEE, per germline (reference sequence).

The chain couples TRBV7-8 to TRBJ1-1, with D hard to call. Per the germline V gene, CDR1 is SGHVS and CDR2 is FQNEAQ. V dropped 2 bases and J dropped 3 bases, with 10 bases sitting between them. This CDR3 comprises 14 residues. The CDR3 coding sequence is TGTGCCAGCAGCTTATTATCAAGAGACACTGAAGCTTTCTTT. Translating it yields CASSLLSRDTEAFF. The full variable domain, with the rest looked up from reference TRBV7-8 and TRBJ1-1, is GAGVSQSPRYKVAKRGQDVALRCDPISGHVSLFWYQQALGQGPEFLTYFQNEAQLDKSGLPSDRFFAERPEGSVSTLKIQRTQQEDSAVYLCASSLLSRDTEAFFGQGTRLTVV.

V is TRBV6-5 and J is TRBJ2-5; D possibly corresponds to TRBD2 (6 bases). V lost 0 bases to trimming and J lost 5 bases, with 13 bases between them. This CDR3 comprises 15 residues. Looked up from germline, CDR1 is MNHEY and CDR2 is SVGAGI. CDR3 protein: CASSYSVSSGETQYF. CDR3 in DNA: TGTGCCAGCAGTTACTCCGTATCCAGCGGGGAGACCCAGTACTTC.

Written as DNA, the CDR3 is TGTGCCAGCAGCTTGACAGGATCCACTGAAGCTTTCTTT. Translation: CASSLTGSTEAFF. The rearrangement links TRBV9 to TRBJ1-1; perhaps TRBD1 as D (6 bases). Germline V gene data show CDR1 as SGDLS and CDR2 as YYNGEE. There are 13 residues in the CDR3. V was pared by 4 bases and J by 4 bases, with 11 bases between.

This chain joins TRBV6-1 and TRBJ1-2; 10 nucleotides line up with TRBD1. From germline, CDR1 is MNHNS and CDR2 SASEGT. The CDR3 length is 14 residues. V dropped 1 base and J dropped 8; count of bases not matched to a gene: 4. CDR3 coding DNA: TGTGCCAGCAGTGAAGTGACAGGGGGCGCGGGCTACACCTTC. Its translation: CASSEVTGGAGYTF.

The chain combines TRBV6-4 with TRBJ2-1; 10 bases fit TRBD2. The CDR3 spans 15 residues. V shed 3 bases and J 4 bases; nucleotides not matched to a gene: 3. Germline CDR1 reads MRHNA; CDR2 reads SNTAGT. The CDR3 nucleotides are TGTGCCAGCAGTGATCGACTAGCGGGTTACAATGAGCAGTTCTTC. Translating it yields CASSDRLAGYNEQFF.

V usage is TRBV30 and J usage is TRBJ2-7; D is perhaps TRBD2 (6 bases). V dropped 3 bases and J dropped 3 bases, with 15 bases sitting between them. This CDR3 has 14 residues. CDR1 is GTSNPN, CDR2 SVGIG, per germline (reference sequence). The CDR3, as DNA: TGTGCCTGGAGCCCCGTAGGGACTGACTACGAGCAGTACTTC. Its translation: CAWSPVGTDYEQYF. Together with reference TRBV30 and TRBJ2-7, the CDR3 gives the full variable domain: SQTIHQWPATLVQPVGSPLSLECTVEGTSNPNLYWYRQAAGRGLQLLFYSVGIGQISSEVPQNLSASRPQDRQFILSSKKLLLSDSGFYLCAWSPVGTDYEQYFGPGTRLTVT.

This chain links TRBV5-1 with TRBJ2-3; tentatively, D is TRBD2 (5 bases). This CDR3 has 15 residues. Between the trimmed V and J ends, which lost 0 bases and 1 base, there was a span of 9 bases. Germline V gene lookup returns CDR1 SGHRS and CDR2 YFSETQ. CDR3 loop: CASSLDGVGTDTQYF. The CDR3 DNA follows: TGCGCCAGCAGCTTGGACGGGGTGGGCACAGATACGCAGTATTTT.

The chain joins TRBV30 to TRBJ1-4, with 8 bases fitting TRBD1. The germline V gene encodes CDR1 GTSNPN and CDR2 SVGIG (reference sequence). Trimming removed 5 bases from V and 8 bases from J; junction bases left unmatched: 7. This CDR3 region has 13 residues. CDR3 nucleotides: TGTGCCTGGGCAGACAGGGGTCGGGAAAAACTGTTTTTT. This gives the protein CAWADRGREKLFF.

J is TRBJ2-7 and V is TRBV6-5; 7 positions match TRBD2. Trimming at V came to 6 bases and at J to 5 bases, leaving 10 bases not matched to a gene. This CDR3 comprises 14 residues. The V gene's germline CDR1 is MNHEY and CDR2 SVGAGI. The DNA for the CDR3 is TGTGCCAGCAGGCCACGGGCGACTAGCCACGAGCAGTACTTC. This sequence encodes CASRPRATSHEQYF.

V gene TRBV2 combines with J gene TRBJ1-5; D not certain. Trimming took 7 bases from V and 5 from J, leaving 12 bases between them. Germline values: CDR1 SNHLY, CDR2 FYNNEI. This CDR3 has 13 residues. The CDR3 here is CASNNSPDQPQHF. CDR3 DNA sequence: TGTGCCAGCAATAACAGTCCCGATCAGCCCCAGCATTTT.